This entry features one TCR beta chain sequence. This sample is drawn from a study of blood T cells in healthy people across ages. Sample-barcoded 5' priming and a J-beta primer mix drove a second PCR of roughly 6 to 12 cycles. TCRdb independently ran MiXCR on the 5' RACE reads; one entry per CDR3 protein. Of roughly 900,000 distinct CDR3 sequences listed, around 49% are singletons. Trimming took off 3 bases at V and 7 bases at J, with 13 bases between the two ends. This CDR3 spans 14 amino acids. In germline, CDR1 is SNHLY, CDR2 FYNNEI. The chain couples TRBV2 to TRBJ2-1; D is perhaps TRBD2 (6 bases). This clonotype originated in a man aged 25 to 45 in good health. Material for sequencing was blood. Written as DNA, the CDR3 is TGTGCCAGCAGTGAGGAGGGCCCCTGGAATGAGCAGTTCTTC. It codes for CASSEEGPWNEQFF. Together with reference TRBV2 and TRBJ2-1, the CDR3 gives the full variable domain: EPEVTQTPSHQVTQMGQEVILRCVPISNHLYFYWYRQILGQKVEFLVSFYNNEISEKSEIFDDQFSVERPDGSNFTLKIRSTKLEDSAMYFCASSEEGPWNEQFFGPGTRLTVL.